This T cell receptor (beta chain) appears in the sequencing data of a study of blood T cell repertoires in COVID-19. As for the study in general: Spain, Italy and the United States supplied samples that represented acute and convalescent COVID-19. Sources were T cells, B-cell-depleted T cells, or PBMCs; the material itself was cDNA or gDNA.

Trimming took off 5 bases at V and 6 bases at J, with 13 bases between the two ends. The CDR3 has 13 amino acids. The germline V gene has CDR1 SNHLY and CDR2 FYNNEI. As originally analysed: By means of reference gene primer amplification, nucleated cell counts were estimated. Some clones are missing from TCRdb's copy, which holds only in-frame ones; the method was immunoSEQ multiplex PCR. That table gives V, J and clone size, and the DNA gave D and trimming. Of over 250,000 clones in the sample, approximately 89% are singletons; the top ten hold 12%. Source material: peripheral blood. This chain links TRBV2 with TRBJ1-1; tentatively, D is TRBD1 (5 bases). The origin of this receptor is a woman aged 60 to 75 with acute or convalescent COVID-19. CDR3 bases: TGTGCCAGCAGTTATACAGGTTGGGCTGAAGCTTTCTTT. Its translation: CASSYTGWAEAFF. The entire variable domain, with the rest obtained from reference TRBV2 and TRBJ1-1, is as follows: EPEVTQTPSHQVTQMGQEVILRCVPISNHLYFYWYRQILGQKVEFLVSFYNNEISEKSEIFDDQFSVERPDGSNFTLKIRSTKLEDSAMYFCASSYTGWAEAFFGQGTRLTVV.